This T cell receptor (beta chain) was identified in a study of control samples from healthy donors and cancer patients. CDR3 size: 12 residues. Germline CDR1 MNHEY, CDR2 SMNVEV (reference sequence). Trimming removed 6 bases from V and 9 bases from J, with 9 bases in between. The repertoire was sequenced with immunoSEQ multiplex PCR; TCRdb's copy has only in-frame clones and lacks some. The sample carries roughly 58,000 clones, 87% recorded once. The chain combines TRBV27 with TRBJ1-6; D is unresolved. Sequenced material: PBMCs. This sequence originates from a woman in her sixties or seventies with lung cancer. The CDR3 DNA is TGTGCCAGCAGCAACTTCGGTTCACCCCTCCACTTT. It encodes CASSNFGSPLHF.